Listed below are T cell receptor beta chains from one sample, sequenced in a study. TCRdb independently ran MiXCR on the 5' RACE reads; one entry per CDR3 protein. The data show under 35,000 distinct CDR3 sequences, 26% seen once. The sequenced sample was naive CD4+ T cells sorted from a lymph node. The receptors originated from a female donor with breast cancer. Both conserved end residues are part of each CDR3. The D gene is left open where the match is weak. A clone size is listed for some rows: how often the clone was seen (once, few, many), or a class if it is expanded.

size	V	J	D	DNA	CDR3
-	TRBV12-3/TRBV12-4	TRBJ2-1	-	TGTGCCAGCTCCCAGACCCTTGAGCAGTTCTTC	CASSQTLEQFF
-	TRBV10-3	TRBJ2-3	TRBD2	TGTGCCATCACGCCGGGGACTAGCGGGGGGCCCACAGATACGCAGTATTTT	CAITPGTSGGPTDTQYF
-	TRBV20-1	TRBJ2-1	-	TGCAGTGCTAGGTACGCCAATGAGCAGTTCTTC	CSARYANEQFF
-	TRBV4-1	TRBJ2-3	-	TGCGCCAGCAGCCAAGAAGGACGCCGCACAGATACGCAGTATTTT	CASSQEGRRTDTQYF
-	TRBV6-5	TRBJ2-7	-	TGTGCCAGCAGCCTCGGGGATTGGGCCGAGCAGTACTTC	CASSLGDWAEQYF
-	TRBV20-1	TRBJ2-7	TRBD1	TGCAGTGCTTCGGACAGGGCCGAGCAGTACTTC	CSASDRAEQYF
many	TRBV20-1	TRBJ1-1	-	TGCAGTGCCGCGACAGTGAACACTGAAGCTTTCTTT	CSAATVNTEAFF
-	TRBV4-3	TRBJ2-1	-	TGCGCCAGCAGCCAAGGCTCGGTTCCCAATGAGCAGTTCTTC	CASSQGSVPNEQFF
many	TRBV5-1	TRBJ2-5	TRBD2	TGCGCCAGCAGCTTTATTAGCGGGAAGGGGGAGACCCAGTACTTC	CASSFISGKGETQYF
-	TRBV5-1	TRBJ2-5	-	TGCGCCAGCAGTGCCGGCGGGCTAACCCAAGAGACCCAGTACTTC	CASSAGGLTQETQYF
many	TRBV20-1	TRBJ1-5	-	TGCAGTGCTAGAGATGGGAAAGCTACCTATAGCAATCAGCCCCAGCATTTT	CSARDGKATYSNQPQHF
-	TRBV4-2	TRBJ2-1	-	TGTGCCAGCAGCCAAGGACCGAGCAATGAGCAGTTCTTC	CASSQGPSNEQFF
-	TRBV5-1	TRBJ2-2	-	TGCGCCAGCAGCTTCGGGAACACCGGGGAGCTGTTTTTT	CASSFGNTGELFF
-	TRBV15	TRBJ2-1	-	TGTGCCACCAGCAGAGCCAGGCGTCCCAATGAGCAGTTCTTC	CATSRARRPNEQFF
-	TRBV7-9	TRBJ2-1	-	TGTGCCAGCAGCTCCAAAGGGAACAATGAGCAGTTCTTC	CASSSKGNNEQFF
few	TRBV12-3/TRBV12-4	TRBJ1-1	-	TGTGCCAGCAGTTTATGGGGTGCGACTGAAGCTTTCTTT	CASSLWGATEAFF
few	TRBV27	TRBJ2-7	-	TGTGCCAGCAGTCAGACAGGGAGGGTCGACGAGCAGTACTTC	CASSQTGRVDEQYF
-	TRBV6-5	TRBJ1-1	-	TGTGCCAGCAGGTACCAGGGGACGGCCACTGAAGCTTTCTTT	CASRYQGTATEAFF
few	TRBV28	TRBJ1-1	-	TGTGCCAGCATGGGCTATAAGGGGGAAGCTTTCTTT	CASMGYKGEAFF
-	TRBV12-3/TRBV12-4	TRBJ2-6	-	TGTGCCAGCACCCCCCGAGGGACGGGGGCCAACGTCCTGACTTTC	CASTPRGTGANVLTF
few	TRBV5-4	TRBJ1-2	-	TGTGCCAGCAGCTTGGGGAAAAAAGGCTACACCTTC	CASSLGKKGYTF
-	TRBV12-3/TRBV12-4	TRBJ1-4	TRBD1	TGTGCCAGCAGTTCACAGGGGGCCGGGGAAAAACTGTTTTTT	CASSSQGAGEKLFF
few	TRBV20-1	TRBJ2-7	TRBD2	TGCAGTGCTCGCCGACTAGCGGGGTTAAACGAGCAGTACTTC	CSARRLAGLNEQYF
many	TRBV7-3	TRBJ2-7	TRBD1	TGTGCCAGCAGCCTCAACCCGGGACAGGGAACCTACGAGCAGTACTTC	CASSLNPGQGTYEQYF
medium-sized	TRBV6-6	TRBJ2-5	-	TGTGCCAGCAGTAGGGTGGGAGAGACCCAGTACTTC	CASSRVGETQYF
medium-sized	TRBV6-2/TRBV6-3	TRBJ1-5	-	TGTGCCAGCAGTTACCCGGGGGGGGCTAAGGAGCCCCAGCATTTT	CASSYPGGAKEPQHF
-	TRBV4-1	TRBJ2-2	-	TGCGCCAGCAGCCAAGCCGATATGGGGGTTATGGGGGAGCTGTTTTTT	CASSQADMGVMGELFF
-	TRBV4-3	TRBJ1-1	-	TGCGCCAGCAGCTACGAAATGGGCGCTGAAGCTTTGTTT	CASSYEMGAEALF
many	TRBV4-2	TRBJ2-7	-	TGTGCCAGCAGCACCGACGGTCCCTACGAGCAGTACTTC	CASSTDGPYEQYF
-	TRBV9	TRBJ2-7	TRBD1	TGTGCCAGCAGCGCCGGGACAGGGAACTCCTACGAGCAGTACTTC	CASSAGTGNSYEQYF
-	TRBV3-1	TRBJ1-1	-	TGTGCCAGCAGCCAAGGTGGGGGCACTGAAGCTTTCTTT	CASSQGGGTEAFF
medium-sized	TRBV6-2/TRBV6-3	TRBJ1-1	-	TGTGCCAGCAGGGACACCGGAGGAGCTTTCTTT	CASRDTGGAFF
-	TRBV5-4	TRBJ1-3	-	TGTGCCAGCAGCTACATTGGAAACACCATATATTTT	CASSYIGNTIYF
many	TRBV20-1	TRBJ1-2	-	TGCAGTGCTAGAGATTCTGAGAGGAGTAGAGGCTACACCTTC	CSARDSERSRGYTF
few	TRBV29-1	TRBJ2-7	-	TGCAGCGTTGTTTGGGGGAGCTCCTACGAGCAGTACTTC	CSVVWGSSYEQYF
once	TRBV10-3	TRBJ2-5	TRBD1	TGTGCCAGTACAGGGGGCCCCGACCAAGAGACCCAGTACTTC	CASTGGPDQETQYF
-	TRBV6-5	TRBJ1-2	-	TGTGCCAGCAGTGCAGGGGATGGCTACACCTTC	CASSAGDGYTF
many	TRBV5-1	TRBJ2-1	TRBD2	TGCGCCAGCAGCAGGGGACTAGCGGCCAATGAGCAGTTCTTC	CASSRGLAANEQFF
-	TRBV27	TRBJ2-7	-	TGTGCCAGCAGTTCAGGCCTGTGGCAGTACTTC	CASSSGLWQYF
-	TRBV2	TRBJ2-5	-	TGTGCCAGCTCGGCAATCCTAGAGACCCAGTACTTC	CASSAILETQYF
-	TRBV28	TRBJ1-1	-	TGTGCCAGCAGTCCACGGGTGCGTGAAGCTTTCTTT	CASSPRVREAFF